The 9 T cell receptor beta chains below were found in one sample sequenced in a study of cytomegalovirus exposure and HLA in healthy donors. The primer mix had 60 Vbeta and 13 Jbeta primers. Measured with immunoSEQ multiplex PCR; TCRdb has only the in-frame clones, and not every one. Of approximately 140,000 clones in the sample, roughly 86% are singletons; the top ten hold roughly 3.4%. Sequencing was done on a sample of PBMCs. The receptors shown here come from a man aged 18 to 29 in good health and CMV-seropositive.

The count of this clone is one. This sequence joins TRBV2 and TRBJ1-2; D not resolved. In germline, CDR1 is SNHLY, CDR2 FYNNEI. The length of the CDR3 is 13 residues. Trimming stripped 9 bases from V and 1 base from J, with 12 bases between. As DNA, the CDR3 is TGTGCCAGTCGGGTCCAATATAACTATGGCTACACCTTC. Protein sequence: CASRVQYNYGYTF.

CDR3 amino acids: CASSEAGQENTEAFF. The CDR3, as DNA: TGTGCCAGCAGTGAAGCGGGACAGGAGAACACTGAAGCTTTCTTT. The chain couples TRBV2 to TRBJ1-1; TRBD1 aligns across 8 bases. V was clipped by 0 bases and J by 1 base; unmatched bases: 1. Germline loops: CDR1 SNHLY, CDR2 FYNNEI. This CDR3 region has 15 residues.

The chain uses TRBV4-1 and TRBJ2-7; D not certain. V lost 0 bases to trimming and J lost 3 bases, with 12 bases between them. The CDR3 loop spans 15 amino acids. The germline gives CDR1 MGHRA, CDR2 YSYEKL. The CDR3 DNA is TGCGCCAGCAGCCAAGATAAGAGCCCAAACTACGAGCAGTACTTC. Amino acid sequence: CASSQDKSPNYEQYF.

The chain links TRBV30 to TRBJ2-1, with a tentative D call TRBD2 (5 bases). V was shortened by 0 bases and J by 5 bases, with 8 bases between the two germline ends. Germline CDR1 and CDR2: GTSNPN and SVGIG (reference sequence). The CDR3 length is 13 residues. The CDR3 here is CAWSVGLNNEQFF. For the CDR3, the DNA is TGTGCCTGGAGTGTAGGACTCAACAATGAGCAGTTCTTC.

This chain links TRBV19 with TRBJ2-7; TRBD1 might be the D (6 bases). The CDR3 runs to 14 residues. The germline V gene has CDR1 LNHDA and CDR2 SQIVND (reference sequence). The V gene lost 7 bases and the J gene lost 0 bases, with 13 bases spanning the gap. CDR3 DNA: TGTGCCAGTACCCCCAGGGGCGGCTCCTACGAGCAGTACTTC. This codes for CASTPRGGSYEQYF.

The V gene is TRBV19, the J gene TRBJ1-1, with 7 bases that match TRBD1. V lost 5 bases, J lost 4 bases, and 4 bases stayed unmatched. The CDR3 consists of 13 residues. Germline lookup yields CDR1 LNHDA and CDR2 SQIVND (reference sequence). CDR3: CASSGNRGTEAFF. The CDR3 DNA sequence: TGTGCCAGTAGTGGGAACAGGGGCACTGAAGCTTTCTTT.

This clone came up once. This sequence joins TRBV7-9 and TRBJ1-2; D unresolved. The CDR3 consists of 13 residues. V gave up 3 bases and J gave up 5 bases, with 10 bases separating them. The germline gives CDR1 SEHNR, CDR2 FQNEAQ (reference sequence). The CDR3 protein is CASSFEGYYGYTF. The CDR3 DNA is TGTGCCAGCAGCTTTGAGGGTTATTATGGCTACACCTTC. Supplemented by reference TRBV7-9 and TRBJ1-2, the full variable domain reads DTGVSQNPRHKITKRGQNVTFRCDPISEHNRLYWYRQTLGQGPEFLTYFQNEAQLEKSRLLSDRFSAERPKGSFSTLEIQRTEQGDSAMYLCASSFEGYYGYTFGSGTRLTVV.

This sequence joins TRBV19 and TRBJ1-1; D may be TRBD1 (6 bases). Germline values: CDR1 LNHDA, CDR2 SQIVND (reference sequence). V gave up 6 bases and J gave up 4 bases, with 15 bases separating them. The CDR3 length is 14 residues. CDR3 sequence (DNA): TGTGCCAGTAGGTCGGGGACACCCAGCACTGAAGCTTTCTTT. Amino acids: CASRSGTPSTEAFF.

Only one count was recorded for this clone. The chain recombines TRBV11-2 with TRBJ2-5; 13 bases match TRBD2. The CDR3 totals 15 residues. Looked up from germline, CDR1 is SGHAT and CDR2 is FQNNGV. V lost 4 bases and J lost 3; bases outside the gene matches: 2. The CDR3 region has the DNA TGTGCCAGCAGCTCGGGACTAGCGGGAAAAGAGACCCAGTACTTC. Its translation is CASSSGLAGKETQYF. Looking up the rest from reference TRBV11-2 and TRBJ2-5 gives the full variable domain: EAGVAQSPRYKIIEKRQSVAFWCNPISGHATLYWYQQILGQGPKLLIQFQNNGVVDDSQLPKDRFSAERLKGVDSTLKIQPAKLEDSAVYLCASSSGLAGKETQYFGPGTRLLVL.